This T cell receptor (beta chain) was observed in a study of graft-versus-host responses after intestinal transplantation. Background on the study: Each patient got anti-thymocyte globulin induction, then tacrolimus and steroids for roughly 3 years. Study-wide results and caveats: Recipient marrow showed GvH clones, some seen first in ileum or blood. Declining HvG levels early post-transplant were linked to peak circulating GvH clone levels. Some patients had graft-donor T cell macrochimerism. In their allografts, the ratios of graft-versus-host to host-versus-graft T cell clones were high.

This CDR3 region has 14 residues. Germline V gene lookup returns CDR1 LNHDA and CDR2 SQIVND (reference sequence). Trimming shortened V by 6 bases and J by 0 bases, and 9 bases separated the two germline ends. Comment on this clone: Its antigen remains unknown.

TCRdb's table, derived via immunoSEQ multiplex PCR, lists solely in-frame clones and lacks some. The sample holds fewer than 45,000 clones; around nine tenths are singletons and the top ten take roughly 4.5%. The receptor was isolated from a human patient who received an intestinal transplant, so some T cells may come from the graft donor. V is TRBV19 and J is TRBJ2-1; D may be TRBD2 (6 bases). The sample was PBMCs, taken 524 days after transplant. The CDR3 region is CASSLGSSYNEQFF. CDR3 DNA sequence: TGTGCCAGTAGCCTCGGGAGCTCCTACAATGAGCAGTTCTTC.